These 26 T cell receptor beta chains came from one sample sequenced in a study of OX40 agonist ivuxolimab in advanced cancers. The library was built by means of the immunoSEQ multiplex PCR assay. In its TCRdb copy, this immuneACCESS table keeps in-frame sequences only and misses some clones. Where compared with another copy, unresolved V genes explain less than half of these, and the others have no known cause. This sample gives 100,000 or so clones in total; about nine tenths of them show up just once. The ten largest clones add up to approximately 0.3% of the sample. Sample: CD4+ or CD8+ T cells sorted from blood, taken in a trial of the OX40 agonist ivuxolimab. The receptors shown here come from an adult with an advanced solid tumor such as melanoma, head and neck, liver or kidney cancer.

In nucleotides, the CDR3 is TGTGCCAGCAGCTTGGGGGGACAGTCGAACACCGGGGAGCTGTTTTTT. It specifies CASSLGGQSNTGELFF. The chain is built from TRBV5-4 and TRBJ2-2, with TRBD1 identical over 7 bases. The CDR3 is 16 amino acids. From germline, CDR1 is SGHNT and CDR2 YYREEE (reference sequence). J was trimmed by 0 bases and V by 0 bases; bases with no gene match: 2.

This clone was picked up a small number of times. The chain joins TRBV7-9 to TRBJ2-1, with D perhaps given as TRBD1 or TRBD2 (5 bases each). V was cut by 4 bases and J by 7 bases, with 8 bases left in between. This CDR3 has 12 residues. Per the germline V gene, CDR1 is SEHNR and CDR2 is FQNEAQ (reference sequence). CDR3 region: CASSWDQNEQFF. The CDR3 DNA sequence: TGTGCCAGCAGCTGGGACCAAAATGAGCAGTTCTTC.

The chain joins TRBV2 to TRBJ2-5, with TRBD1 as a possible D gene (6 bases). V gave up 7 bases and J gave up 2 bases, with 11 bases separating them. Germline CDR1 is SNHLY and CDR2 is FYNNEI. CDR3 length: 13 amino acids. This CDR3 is CASNGTPQETQYF. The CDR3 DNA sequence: TGTGCCAGCAACGGGACACCTCAAGAGACCCAGTACTTC.

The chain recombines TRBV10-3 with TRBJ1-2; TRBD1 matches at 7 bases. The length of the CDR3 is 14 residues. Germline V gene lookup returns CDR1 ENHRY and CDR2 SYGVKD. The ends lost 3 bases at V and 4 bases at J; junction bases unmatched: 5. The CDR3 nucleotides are TGTGCCATCAGTGATTGGGACAGTCTCTATGGCTACACCTTC. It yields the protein CAISDWDSLYGYTF.

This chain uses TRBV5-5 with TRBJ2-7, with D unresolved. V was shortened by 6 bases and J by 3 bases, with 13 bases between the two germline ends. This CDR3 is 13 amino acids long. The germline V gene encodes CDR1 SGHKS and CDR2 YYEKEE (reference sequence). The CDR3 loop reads CASTRELIYEQYF. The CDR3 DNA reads TGTGCCAGCACACGCGAGCTGATCTACGAGCAGTACTTC.

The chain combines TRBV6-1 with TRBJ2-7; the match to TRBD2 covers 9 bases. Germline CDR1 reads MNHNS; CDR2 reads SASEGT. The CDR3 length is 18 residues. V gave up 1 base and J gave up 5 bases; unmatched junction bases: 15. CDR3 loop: CASSEGWTSATGGDEQYF. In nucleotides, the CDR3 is TGTGCCAGCAGTGAAGGGTGGACTAGCGCAACGGGAGGCGACGAGCAGTACTTC.

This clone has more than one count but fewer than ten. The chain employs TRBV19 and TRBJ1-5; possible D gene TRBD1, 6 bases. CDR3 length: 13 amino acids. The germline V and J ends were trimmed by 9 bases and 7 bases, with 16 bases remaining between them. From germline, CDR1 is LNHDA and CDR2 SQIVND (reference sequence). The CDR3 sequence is CASSKGGAQPQHF. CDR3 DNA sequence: TGTGCCAGCTCAAAAGGGGGGGCACAGCCCCAGCATTTT.

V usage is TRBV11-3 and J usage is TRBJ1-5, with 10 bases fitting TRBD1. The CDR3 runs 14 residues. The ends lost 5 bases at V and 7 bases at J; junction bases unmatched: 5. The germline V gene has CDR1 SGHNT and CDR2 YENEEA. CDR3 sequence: CASSRDRGRQPQHF. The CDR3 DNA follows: TGTGCCAGCAGCCGGGACAGGGGACGCCAGCCCCAGCATTTT.

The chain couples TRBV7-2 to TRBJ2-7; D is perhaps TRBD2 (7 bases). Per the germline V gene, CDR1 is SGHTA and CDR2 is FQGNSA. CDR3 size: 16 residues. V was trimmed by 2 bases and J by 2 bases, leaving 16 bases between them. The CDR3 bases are TGTGCCAGCAGCTTATTTGGGGGGGGCGACACCTACGAGCAGTACTTC. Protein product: CASSLFGGGDTYEQYF.

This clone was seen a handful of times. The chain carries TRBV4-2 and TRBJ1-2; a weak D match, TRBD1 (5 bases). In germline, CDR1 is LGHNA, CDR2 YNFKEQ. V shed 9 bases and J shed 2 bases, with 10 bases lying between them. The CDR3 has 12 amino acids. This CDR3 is CASGRANYGYTF. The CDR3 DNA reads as TGTGCCAGTGGCAGGGCCAACTATGGCTACACCTTC.

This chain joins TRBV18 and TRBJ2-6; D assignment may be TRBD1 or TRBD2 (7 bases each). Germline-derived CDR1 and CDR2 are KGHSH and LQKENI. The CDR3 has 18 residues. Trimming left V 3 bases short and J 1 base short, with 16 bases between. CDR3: CASSPQGGGPSGANVLTF. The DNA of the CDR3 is TGTGCCAGCTCACCTCAGGGAGGGGGCCCATCTGGGGCCAACGTCCTGACTTTC.

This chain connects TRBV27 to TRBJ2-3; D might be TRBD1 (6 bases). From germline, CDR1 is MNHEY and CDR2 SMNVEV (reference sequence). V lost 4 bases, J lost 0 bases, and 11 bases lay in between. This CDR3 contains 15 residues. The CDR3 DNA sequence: TGTGCCAGCAGTTGGGACATGTTTAGCACAGATACGCAGTATTTT. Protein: CASSWDMFSTDTQYF.

CDR3 loop: CASSPGTSPETQYF. CDR3 DNA: TGTGCCAGCAGCCCAGGGACTAGTCCAGAGACCCAGTACTTC. The chain couples TRBV6-6 to TRBJ2-5; 8 bases line up with TRBD2. CDR1 MNHNY and CDR2 SVGAGI come from the germline V gene (reference sequence). Germline trimming cut 6 bases from V and 4 bases from J; bases unmatched to any gene: 7. The CDR3 consists of 14 residues.

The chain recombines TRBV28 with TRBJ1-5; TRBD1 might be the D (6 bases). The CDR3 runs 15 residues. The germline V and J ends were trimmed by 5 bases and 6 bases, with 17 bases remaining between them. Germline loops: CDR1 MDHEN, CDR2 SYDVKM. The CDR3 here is CASSPSPQGSQPQHF. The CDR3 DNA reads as TGTGCCAGCAGTCCGAGTCCACAGGGCAGTCAGCCCCAGCATTTT.

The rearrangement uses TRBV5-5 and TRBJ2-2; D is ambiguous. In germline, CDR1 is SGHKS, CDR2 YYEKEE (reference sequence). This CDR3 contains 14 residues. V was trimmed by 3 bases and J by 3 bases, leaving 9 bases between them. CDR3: CASSSGPHTGELFF. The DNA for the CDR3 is TGTGCCAGCAGCTCCGGGCCACACACCGGGGAGCTGTTTTTT.

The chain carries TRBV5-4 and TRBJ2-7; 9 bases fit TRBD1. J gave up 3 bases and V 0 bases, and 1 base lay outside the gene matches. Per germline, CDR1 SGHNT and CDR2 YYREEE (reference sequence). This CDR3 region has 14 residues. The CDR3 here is CASSLGTGVYEQYF. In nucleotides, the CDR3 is TGTGCCAGCAGCTTGGGGACAGGGGTCTACGAGCAGTACTTC.

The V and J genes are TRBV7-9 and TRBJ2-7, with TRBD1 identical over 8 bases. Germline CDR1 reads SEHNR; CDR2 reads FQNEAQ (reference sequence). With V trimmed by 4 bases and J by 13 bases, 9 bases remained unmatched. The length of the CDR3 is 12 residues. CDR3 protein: CASSSATGVQYF. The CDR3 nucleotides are TGTGCCAGCAGCTCTGCGACAGGGGTCCAATACTTC.

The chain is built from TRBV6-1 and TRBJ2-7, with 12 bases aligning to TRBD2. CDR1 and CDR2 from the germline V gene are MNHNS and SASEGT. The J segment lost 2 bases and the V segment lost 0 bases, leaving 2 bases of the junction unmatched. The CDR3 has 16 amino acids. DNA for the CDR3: TGTGCCAGCAGTGAAGCGTGGACTAGCGGGGCCTACGAGCAGTACTTC. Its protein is CASSEAWTSGAYEQYF.

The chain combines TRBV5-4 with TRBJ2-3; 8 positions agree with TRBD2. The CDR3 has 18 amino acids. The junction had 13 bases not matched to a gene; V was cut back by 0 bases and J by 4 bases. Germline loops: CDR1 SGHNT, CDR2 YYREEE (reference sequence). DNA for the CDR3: TGTGCCAGCAGCTTGGCCATGAGCGGGAGAGGGGGGGCAGATACGCAGTATTTT. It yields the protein CASSLAMSGRGGADTQYF.

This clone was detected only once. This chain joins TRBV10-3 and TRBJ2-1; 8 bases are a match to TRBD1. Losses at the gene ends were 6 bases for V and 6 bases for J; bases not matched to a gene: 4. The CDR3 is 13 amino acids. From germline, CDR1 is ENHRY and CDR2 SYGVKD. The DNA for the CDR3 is TGTGCCATCAGGGACACAGGGGGCAATGAGCAGTTCTTC. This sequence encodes CAIRDTGGNEQFF.

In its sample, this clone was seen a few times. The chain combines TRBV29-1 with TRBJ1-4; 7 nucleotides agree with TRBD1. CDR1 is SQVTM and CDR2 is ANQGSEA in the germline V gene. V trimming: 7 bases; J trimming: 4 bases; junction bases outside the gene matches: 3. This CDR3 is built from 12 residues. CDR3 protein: CSARDSNEKLFF. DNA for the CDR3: TGCAGCGCTCGGGACAGTAATGAAAAACTGTTTTTT.

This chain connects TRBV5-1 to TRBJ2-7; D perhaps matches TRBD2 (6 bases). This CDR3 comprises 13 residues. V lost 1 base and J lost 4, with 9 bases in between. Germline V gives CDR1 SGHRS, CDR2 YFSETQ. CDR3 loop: CASSLTSPYEQYF. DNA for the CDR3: TGCGCCAGCAGCTTGACTAGCCCATACGAGCAGTACTTC.

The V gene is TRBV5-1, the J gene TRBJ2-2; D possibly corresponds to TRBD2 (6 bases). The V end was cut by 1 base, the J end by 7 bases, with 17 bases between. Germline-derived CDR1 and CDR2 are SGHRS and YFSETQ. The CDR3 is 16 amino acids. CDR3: CASSLLGLATGGELFF. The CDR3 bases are TGCGCCAGCAGCTTGTTGGGACTTGCCACCGGCGGGGAGCTGTTTTTT.

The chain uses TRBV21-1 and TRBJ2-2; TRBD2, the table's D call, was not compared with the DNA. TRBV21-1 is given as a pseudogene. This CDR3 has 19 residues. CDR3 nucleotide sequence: TGTGCCAGCAGCATCCGAAAGGGTCGACTAGCGGGAGCGGGCGGGGAGCTGTTTTTT. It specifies CASSIRKGRLAGAGGELFF.

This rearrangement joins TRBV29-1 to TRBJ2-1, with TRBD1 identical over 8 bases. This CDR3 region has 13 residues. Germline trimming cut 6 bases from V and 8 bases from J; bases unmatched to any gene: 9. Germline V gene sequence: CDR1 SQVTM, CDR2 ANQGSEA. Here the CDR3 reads CSVTGAGSHEQFF. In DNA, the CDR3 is TGCAGCGTGACAGGGGCAGGTAGCCATGAGCAGTTCTTC.

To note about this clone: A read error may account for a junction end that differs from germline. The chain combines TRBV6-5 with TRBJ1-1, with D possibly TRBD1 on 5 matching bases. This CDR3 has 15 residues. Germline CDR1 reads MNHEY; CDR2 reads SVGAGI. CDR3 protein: CASSYSSRERGNEIF. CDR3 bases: TGTGCCAGCAGTTACTCGAGTCGTGAAAGGGGAAACGAAATCTTT.